These 28 T cell receptor beta chains share one sample of origin, sequenced in a study of CD8+ T cells in alopecia areata. Treatment given: oral pan-JAK inhibitor, 5-10 mg twice daily. RNA was isolated and reverse transcribed to cDNA, the sequencing template. Here immunoSEQ multiplex PCR was the method, and the copy in TCRdb shows in-frame clones only, minus some. The sample consists of approximately 160,000 clones, less than 70% of them appearing once. Sequenced here: CD4+ T cells sorted from blood, sampled at week 24, from a patient treated with tofacitinib. Receptors were obtained from a human donor with alopecia areata.

The sample holds a few counts of this clone. The CDR3 DNA follows: TGTGCCTGGAGTGTCGGGACAGGGGGCATGGTCGGGGAGCTGTTTTTT. It yields the protein CAWSVGTGGMVGELFF. The rearrangement uses TRBV30 and TRBJ2-2, with 12 bases identical to TRBD1. CDR3 size: 16 residues. V trimming: 0 bases; J trimming: 7 bases; junction bases outside the gene matches: 6. Germline V gene sequence: CDR1 GTSNPN, CDR2 SVGIG (reference sequence).

The chain joins TRBV7-2 to TRBJ2-4; D unresolved. Trimming cost V 1 base and J 0 bases, with 10 bases left between them. CDR3 length: 16 amino acids. Germline V gene sequence: CDR1 SGHTA, CDR2 FQGNSA. In DNA form, the CDR3 reads TGTGCCAGCAGCTTAGACCCCGGCCAAGCCAAAAACATTCAGTACTTC. Its translation: CASSLDPGQAKNIQYF.

The chain uses TRBV2 and TRBJ1-6; D perhaps matches TRBD1 (5 bases). CDR3 length equals 15 residues. The germline V and J ends were trimmed by 4 bases and 5 bases, with 12 bases remaining between them. Germline CDR1 SNHLY, CDR2 FYNNEI. CDR3 amino acids: CASSGVGTDNSPLHF. CDR3 DNA sequence: TGTGCCAGCAGTGGAGTGGGGACCGATAATTCACCCCTCCACTTT.

The V call is TRBV5-1, the J call TRBJ2-5; D is perhaps TRBD1 (5 bases). Germline loops: CDR1 SGHRS, CDR2 YFSETQ. V lost 7 bases to trimming and J lost 2 bases, with 15 bases between them. This CDR3 is 14 amino acids long. In DNA, the CDR3 is TGCGCCAGCCAGATAGGACACTCACAAGAGACCCAGTACTTC. Amino acid sequence: CASQIGHSQETQYF.

The J gene is TRBJ1-5, the V gene TRBV18; no clear D. V gave up 5 bases and J gave up 4 bases, with 6 bases separating them. Germline CDR1 and CDR2: KGHSH and LQKENI. The CDR3 extends over 12 amino acids. The CDR3 DNA reads as TGTGCCAGCTCAACAAGAAATCAGCCCCAGCATTTT. The encoded protein is CASSTRNQPQHF.

This clone came up a few times. CDR3 DNA sequence: TGTGCCAGCAGTGAACTCATGACTAGCGGCACTGAAGCTTTCTTT. Translating gives CASSELMTSGTEAFF. The chain carries TRBV25-1 and TRBJ1-1; the D is unclear. V was trimmed by 2 bases and J by 4 bases, leaving 14 bases between them. Germline CDR1 and CDR2: MGHDK and SYGVNS. The CDR3 runs 15 residues.

The rearrangement links TRBV27 to TRBJ1-1, with no clear D. Trimming removed 6 bases at V and 4 bases at J, with 18 bases between. The germline V gene has CDR1 MNHEY and CDR2 SMNVEV (reference sequence). The CDR3 spans 15 residues. DNA for the CDR3: TGTGCCAGCAGGCGGGGAGTGGAGGAGAGCACTGAAGCTTTCTTT. This sequence encodes CASRRGVEESTEAFF.

CDR3 in DNA: TGTGCCAGCAGTAGACCGGGACAGATGAACACTGAAGCTTTCTTT. Amino acids: CASSRPGQMNTEAFF. The chain links TRBV6-5 to TRBJ1-1; 7 bases are a match to TRBD1. The CDR3 extends over 15 amino acids. Germline V gives CDR1 MNHEY, CDR2 SVGAGI. V shed 5 bases and J 0 bases; nucleotides not matched to a gene: 6.

V usage is TRBV29-1 and J usage is TRBJ1-2; the D is unclear. The CDR3 totals 12 residues. The V end was cut by 0 bases, the J end by 4 bases, with 6 bases between. Germline CDR1 reads SQVTM; CDR2 reads ANQGSEA. The CDR3 protein is CSVEEGIYGYTF. The DNA of the CDR3 is TGCAGCGTTGAAGAGGGGATCTATGGCTACACCTTC.

The chain recombines TRBV29-1 with TRBJ2-7, with D possibly being TRBD1 (6 bases). CDR3 length: 12 residues. The germline gives CDR1 SQVTM, CDR2 ANQGSEA. V was pared by 7 bases and J by 1 base, with 11 bases between. CDR3 loop: CSASQGSYEQYF. The CDR3 DNA reads as TGCAGCGCCTCCCAGGGGTCCTACGAGCAGTACTTC.

The chain links TRBV6-1 to TRBJ2-3; TRBD2 agrees at 12 bases. CDR1 is MNHNS and CDR2 is SASEGT in the germline V gene. There are 17 residues in the CDR3. V lost 2 bases, J lost 3 bases, and 6 bases stayed unmatched. CDR3 nucleotides: TGTGCCAGCAGTGAACGGACTAGCGGGGCTAGGACAGATACGCAGTATTTT. Protein: CASSERTSGARTDTQYF.

The chain joins TRBV7-2 to TRBJ1-5; tentative D call: TRBD1 (5 bases). Germline-derived CDR1 and CDR2 are SGHTA and FQGNSA. V shed 5 bases and J shed 4 bases, with 21 bases lying between them. There are 17 residues in the CDR3. CDR3 nucleotides: TGTGCCAGCAGCCTGAATTTCCGGGACGGAAAGAATCAGCCCCAGCATTTT. It encodes CASSLNFRDGKNQPQHF.

Of note for this clone: The sample holds other DNA sequences that translate to the same CDR3. The gene calls are TRBV10-3 and TRBJ2-3; D gene uncertain. CDR3 length: 13 residues. Germline V lookup: CDR1 ENHRY, CDR2 SYGVKD. Between the trimmed V and J ends, which lost 3 bases and 2 bases, there was a span of 6 bases. CDR3 sequence (DNA): TGTGCCATCAGTGACGGGTACACAGATACGCAGTATTTT. It specifies CAISDGYTDTQYF.

The DNA for the CDR3 is TGTGCCAGCCAACCACGAGGGTTGAACACTGAAGCTTTCTTT. It specifies CASQPRGLNTEAFF. This chain joins TRBV6-1 and TRBJ1-1; D not certain. This CDR3 spans 14 amino acids. V was pared by 8 bases and J by 0 bases, with 13 bases between. The germline CDR1 and CDR2 sequences are MNHNS and SASEGT.

The chain joins TRBV29-1 to TRBJ2-5; D perhaps matches TRBD1 (6 bases). Germline assignment: CDR1 SQVTM and CDR2 ANQGSEA. The CDR3 contains 12 residues. V was trimmed by 3 bases and J by 6 bases, leaving 11 bases between them. This chain's CDR3 is CSVDWGLQTQYF. DNA for the CDR3: TGCAGCGTTGATTGGGGGCTCCAGACCCAGTACTTC.

The chain is built from TRBV5-1 and TRBJ2-7; D is possibly TRBD2 (5 bases). The germline V gene encodes CDR1 SGHRS and CDR2 YFSETQ. The length of the CDR3 is 14 residues. Trimming cost V 0 bases and J 1 base, with 8 bases left between them. CDR3 protein: CASSLEAGSYEQYF. The DNA of the CDR3 is TGCGCCAGCAGCTTGGAGGCGGGTTCCTACGAGCAGTACTTC.

This chain links TRBV4-1 with TRBJ2-3, with TRBD2 matching over 9 bases. J lost 2 bases, V lost 2 bases, and 5 bases had no gene match. Germline-derived CDR1 and CDR2 are MGHRA and YSYEKL. There are 16 residues in the CDR3. CDR3 nucleotide sequence: TGCGCCAGCAGCCAATATAGCGGGGGCCCCACAGATACGCAGTATTTT. Encoded protein: CASSQYSGGPTDTQYF.

This clone was counted a few times. V gene TRBV30 combines with J gene TRBJ2-7, with D unclear. The ends were cut back, 4 bases at V and 0 bases at J, with 22 bases in the middle. Germline V gives CDR1 GTSNPN, CDR2 SVGIG (reference sequence). This CDR3 region has 17 residues. CDR3 nucleotides: TGTGCCTGGATGTCCTCCTCATGGGCACTCAACTCCTACGAGCAGTACTTC. Protein: CAWMSSSWALNSYEQYF.

This clone was detected a few times. Other DNA sequences from this sample encode an identical CDR3 as well. The rearrangement links TRBV29-1 to TRBJ1-1; D is unresolved. Trimming removed 6 bases at V and 0 bases at J, with 8 bases between. Germline V gene lookup returns CDR1 SQVTM and CDR2 ANQGSEA. This CDR3 has 12 amino acids. The CDR3 loop reads CSVSGMNTEAFF. The CDR3 DNA sequence: TGCAGCGTGAGCGGCATGAACACTGAAGCTTTCTTT.

The gene calls are TRBV7-9 and TRBJ1-2; 12 bases line up with TRBD1. The CDR3 has 14 residues. Germline CDR1 is SEHNR and CDR2 is FQNEAQ (reference sequence). Trimming took 4 bases from V and 7 from J; bases not matched to a gene: 4. The CDR3 DNA reads TGTGCCAGCAGCTCCGGGACAGGGGGCGGTGGCTACACCTTC. This codes for CASSSGTGGGGYTF.

This chain links TRBV18 with TRBJ2-3, with 7 bases aligning to TRBD1. This CDR3 comprises 15 residues. V was clipped by 3 bases and J by 0 bases; unmatched bases: 3. Germline values: CDR1 KGHSH, CDR2 LQKENI. The CDR3 loop reads CASSPGQRSTDTQYF. CDR3 DNA sequence: TGTGCCAGCTCACCGGGACAGCGTAGCACAGATACGCAGTATTTT.

This clone has only a few counts. The chain is built from TRBV27 and TRBJ1-6, with a possible D match to TRBD1 (5 bases). The V gene lost 5 bases and the J gene lost 9 bases, with 20 bases spanning the gap. The CDR3 runs to 16 residues. Germline V gene sequence: CDR1 MNHEY, CDR2 SMNVEV (reference sequence). CDR3 region: CASSRLEGLRGSPLHF. DNA for the CDR3: TGTGCCAGCAGTCGTTTAGAGGGACTACGGGGTTCACCCCTCCACTTT.

This clone was observed a single time. The chain has TRBV4-1 and TRBJ2-7; D unclear. CDR3 length: 13 residues. V was clipped by 4 bases and J by 5 bases, with 12 bases between them. Germline loops: CDR1 MGHRA, CDR2 YSYEKL. This CDR3 reads CASSRELGNEQYF. The CDR3 nucleotides are TGCGCCAGCAGCCGAGAATTGGGTAACGAGCAGTACTTC.

V and J are TRBV7-9 and TRBJ2-7; 9 bases are shared with TRBD1. Unmatched junction bases numbered 5, after V lost 8 bases and J lost 6 bases. This CDR3 has 12 residues. Germline lookup yields CDR1 SEHNR and CDR2 FQNEAQ (reference sequence). CDR3: CASLQTGGEQYF. The CDR3 DNA follows: TGTGCCAGCCTCCAGACAGGGGGCGAGCAGTACTTC.

V and J are TRBV27 and TRBJ1-2; no definite D call. The V end was cut by 3 bases, the J end by 4 bases, with 9 bases between. The CDR3 runs to 13 residues. Germline V gene data show CDR1 as MNHEY and CDR2 as SMNVEV (reference sequence). CDR3 DNA sequence: TGTGCCAGCAGTTTGGCGGGATCCTATGGCTACACCTTC. This encodes CASSLAGSYGYTF.

This chain connects TRBV6-5 to TRBJ2-5, with TRBD1 identical over 7 bases. CDR1 and CDR2 from the germline V gene are MNHEY and SVGAGI. V was clipped by 6 bases and J by 3 bases; unmatched bases: 10. The CDR3 runs to 15 residues. CDR3 in DNA: TGTGCCAGCAGCCATACATGGGACAGCAAAGAGACCCAGTACTTC. Its protein product is CASSHTWDSKETQYF.

J is TRBJ2-3 and V is TRBV5-1; TRBD2 matches 7 bases. The CDR3 extends over 14 amino acids. V lost 5 bases to trimming and J lost 0 bases; unmatched junction nucleotides: 3. Germline-derived CDR1 and CDR2 are SGHRS and YFSETQ. In DNA form, the CDR3 reads TGCGCCAGCAGACCGGGACTAAGCACAGATACGCAGTATTTT. Translation: CASRPGLSTDTQYF.

The rearrangement links TRBV30 to TRBJ1-2; D gene ambiguous. Germline V gene data show CDR1 as GTSNPN and CDR2 as SVGIG (reference sequence). V lost 5 bases and J 4 bases, leaving 11 bases between the germline ends. The CDR3 has 12 amino acids. The CDR3 sequence: CAWWMAGYGYTF. The CDR3, as DNA: TGTGCCTGGTGGATGGCAGGCTATGGCTACACCTTC.